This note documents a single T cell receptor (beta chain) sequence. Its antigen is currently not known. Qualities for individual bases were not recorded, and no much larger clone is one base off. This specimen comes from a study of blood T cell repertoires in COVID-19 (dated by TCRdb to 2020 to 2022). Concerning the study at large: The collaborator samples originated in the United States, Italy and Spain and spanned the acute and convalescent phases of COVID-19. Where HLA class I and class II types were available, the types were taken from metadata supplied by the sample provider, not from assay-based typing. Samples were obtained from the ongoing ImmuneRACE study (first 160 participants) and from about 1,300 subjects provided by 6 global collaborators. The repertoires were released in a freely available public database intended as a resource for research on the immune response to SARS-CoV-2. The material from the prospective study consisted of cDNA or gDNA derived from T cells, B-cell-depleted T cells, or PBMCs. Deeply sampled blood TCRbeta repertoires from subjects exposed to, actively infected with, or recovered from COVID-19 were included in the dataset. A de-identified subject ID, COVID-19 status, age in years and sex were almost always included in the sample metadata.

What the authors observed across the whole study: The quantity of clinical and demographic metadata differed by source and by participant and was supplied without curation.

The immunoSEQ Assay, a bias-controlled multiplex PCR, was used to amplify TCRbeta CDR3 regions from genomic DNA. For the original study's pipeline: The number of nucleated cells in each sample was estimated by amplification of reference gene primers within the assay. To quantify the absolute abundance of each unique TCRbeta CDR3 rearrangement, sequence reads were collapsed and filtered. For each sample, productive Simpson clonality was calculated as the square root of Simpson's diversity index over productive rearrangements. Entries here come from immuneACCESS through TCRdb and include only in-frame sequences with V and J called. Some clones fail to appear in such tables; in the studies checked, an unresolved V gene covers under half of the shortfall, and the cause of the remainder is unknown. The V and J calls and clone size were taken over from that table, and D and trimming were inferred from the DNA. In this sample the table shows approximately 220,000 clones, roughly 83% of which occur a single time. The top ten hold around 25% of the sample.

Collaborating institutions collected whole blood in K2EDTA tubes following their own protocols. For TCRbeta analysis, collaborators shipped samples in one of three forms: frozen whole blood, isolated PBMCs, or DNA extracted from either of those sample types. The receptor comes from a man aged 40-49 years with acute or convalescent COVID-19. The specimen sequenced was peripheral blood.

The CDR3 protein sequence reads: CSASSIGQGNPYEQYF. The DNA sequence is as follows: TGCAGTGCTAGTTCAATCGGACAGGGCAATCCCTACGAGCAGTACTTC. The V and J segments used are TRBV20-1 and TRBJ2-7; TRBD1 matches 8 bases in the middle. CDR3 length: 16 amino acids, cysteine to phenylalanine. The entry retains the CDR3 DNA only, 48 bases that are in frame from base 1. V has 3 bases trimmed and J has 2 bases trimmed; junction bases matching no gene number 12. CDR1 DFQATT and CDR2 SNEGSKA are derived from the germline V gene (reference sequence).